These 21 T cell receptor beta chains originate from one sample sequenced in a study of blood T cell repertoires in COVID-19. Here immunoSEQ multiplex PCR was the method, and the copy in TCRdb shows in-frame clones only, minus some. The repertoire holds 180,000 or so clones, 70% to 90% seen once, with 8% to 10% in the top ten. Specimen: peripheral blood. These receptors were taken from a man between 60 and 75 years old with acute or convalescent COVID-19.

The gene calls are TRBV7-6 and TRBJ1-4, with D possibly being TRBD1 (6 bases). The CDR3 loop spans 16 amino acids. Trimming took 0 bases from V and 8 from J, leaving 16 bases between them. CDR1 SGHVS and CDR2 FNYEAQ come from the germline V gene. The CDR3 region is CASSLAAARGGEKLFF. The CDR3 nucleotides read TGTGCCAGCAGCTTAGCGGCTGCCAGGGGCGGCGAAAAACTGTTTTTT.

This sequence joins TRBV5-1 and TRBJ2-3; 8 nucleotides align to TRBD2. This CDR3 is 16 amino acids long. The germline gives CDR1 SGHRS, CDR2 YFSETQ. The V and J ends lost 0 bases and 4 bases, in that order; junction bases with no gene match: 7. The CDR3 region has the DNA TGCGCCAGCAGCTTGGGGACTAGCTCCGACCCAGATACGCAGTATTTT. Translating it yields CASSLGTSSDPDTQYF.

V is TRBV28 and J is TRBJ2-1, with TRBD2 matching 12 bases. The CDR3 has 15 amino acids. J lost 10 bases, V lost 2 bases, and 6 bases had no gene match. The germline gives CDR1 MDHEN, CDR2 SYDVKM. The CDR3 spells CASSLRLAGVREQFF. CDR3 in DNA: TGTGCCAGCAGTTTAAGACTAGCGGGAGTCCGGGAGCAGTTCTTC.

The chain recombines TRBV5-1 with TRBJ2-3; 10 positions agree with TRBD2. The CDR3 sequence is 16 residues long. The ends lost 4 bases at V and 4 bases at J; junction bases unmatched: 9. In germline, CDR1 is SGHRS, CDR2 YFSETQ. CDR3 residues: CASSQDSGRAADTQYF. For the CDR3, the DNA is TGCGCCAGCAGCCAAGACAGCGGGAGGGCCGCAGATACGCAGTATTTT.

V and J are TRBV30 and TRBJ1-1, with D perhaps TRBD1 (6 bases). Trimming cost V 2 bases and J 5 bases, with 18 bases left between them. The CDR3 is 15 residues long. In germline, CDR1 is GTSNPN, CDR2 SVGIG (reference sequence). DNA of the CDR3: TGTGCCTGGAGTAGGTACGGGGGGCTATGGACTGAAGCTTTCTTT. It yields the protein CAWSRYGGLWTEAFF.

The chain combines TRBV5-1 with TRBJ1-2, with TRBD1 matching over 8 bases. Germline V lookup: CDR1 SGHRS, CDR2 YFSETQ. V lost 4 bases and J lost 9; bases outside the gene matches: 8. This CDR3 spans 13 amino acids. CDR3 protein: CASSTPGGDRYTF. The DNA for the CDR3 is TGCGCCAGCAGCACCCCAGGGGGCGATCGCTACACCTTC. Based on the CDR3 plus reference TRBV5-1 and TRBJ1-2, the full variable domain is KAGVTQTPRYLIKTRGQQVTLSCSPISGHRSVSWYQQTPGQGLQFLFEYFSETQRNKGNFPGRFSGRQFSNSRSEMNVSTLELGDSALYLCASSTPGGDRYTFGSGTRLTVV.

V is TRBV7-9 and J is TRBJ2-1; D not resolved. The CDR3 is 15 amino acids. Germline assignment: CDR1 SEHNR and CDR2 FQNEAQ (reference sequence). Trimming took off 4 bases at V and 2 bases at J, with 12 bases between the two ends. The CDR3 sequence: CASSSVDWTYNEQFF. CDR3 coding DNA: TGTGCCAGCAGCTCTGTTGACTGGACCTACAATGAGCAGTTCTTC.

This clone occurred once. The CDR3 is CASSRLVEQYF. The CDR3 DNA reads as TGTGCCAGCAGCAGATTGGTGGAGCAGTACTTC. This rearrangement joins TRBV12-3 or TRBV12-4 to TRBJ2-7; D not certain. CDR3 length equals 11 residues. Trimming removed 6 bases at V and 7 bases at J, with 10 bases between.

The chain carries TRBV2 and TRBJ2-2; TRBD2 matches at 9 bases. Germline V gives CDR1 SNHLY, CDR2 FYNNEI. V was pared by 2 bases and J by 7 bases, with 5 bases of the junction left unmatched. CDR3 size: 15 residues. The CDR3 DNA is TGTGCCAGCAGTGAAATACTAGCGGGTAGCGGGGAGCTGTTTTTT. This codes for CASSEILAGSGELFF. The complete variable domain, with remaining parts taken from reference TRBV2 and TRBJ2-2, reads EPEVTQTPSHQVTQMGQEVILRCVPISNHLYFYWYRQILGQKVEFLVSFYNNEISEKSEIFDDQFSVERPDGSNFTLKIRSTKLEDSAMYFCASSEILAGSGELFFGEGSRLTVL.

This clone was seen a handful of times. V and J are TRBV10-2 and TRBJ2-7, with 7 bases lining up with TRBD1. The CDR3 totals 14 residues. The germline V gene encodes CDR1 WSHSY and CDR2 SAAADI. With V trimmed by 6 bases and J by 1 base, 6 bases remained unmatched. CDR3 loop: CASSEIQGSYEQYF. The CDR3 nucleotides read TGCGCCAGCAGCGAGATACAGGGGTCCTACGAGCAGTACTTC.

The chain employs TRBV3-1 (or the pseudogene TRBV3-2) and TRBJ2-7; 10 nucleotides agree with TRBD2. V was pared by 4 bases and J by 6 bases, with 9 bases of the junction left unmatched. The CDR3 loop spans 15 amino acids. Germline assignment: CDR1 LGHDT and CDR2 YNNKEL (reference sequence). Here the CDR3 reads CASSLSLAGVPEQYF. Written as DNA, the CDR3 is TGTGCCAGCAGCCTCAGCCTAGCGGGAGTCCCCGAGCAGTACTTC.

The chain has TRBV19 and TRBJ2-3, with a possible D match to TRBD2 (6 bases). The length of the CDR3 is 14 residues. Trimming left V 4 bases short and J 4 bases short, with 12 bases between. Per the germline V gene, CDR1 is LNHDA and CDR2 is SQIVND (reference sequence). The DNA of the CDR3 is TGTGCCAGTAGTAGAATGGGACTGGCAGATACGCAGTATTTT. It specifies CASSRMGLADTQYF. Full variable domain (remainder filled in from reference TRBV19 and TRBJ2-3): DGGITQSPKYLFRKEGQNVTLSCEQNLNHDAMYWYRQDPGQGLRLIYYSQIVNDFQKGDIAEGYSVSREKKESFPLTVTSAQKNPTAFYLCASSRMGLADTQYFGPGTRLTVL.

CDR3 DNA: TGTGCCAGCAGCCAAGACCCGGGACAGGGGCGCGGAAAAGAGACCCAGTACTTC. Translating gives CASSQDPGQGRGKETQYF. V is TRBV14 and J is TRBJ2-5; 10 positions match TRBD1. The V and J ends lost 0 bases and 3 bases, in that order; junction bases with no gene match: 10. Germline CDR1 and CDR2: SGHDN and FVKESK. This CDR3 is 18 amino acids long.

The V call is TRBV27, the J call TRBJ1-5; perhaps TRBD1 as D (6 bases). The CDR3 loop spans 12 amino acids. Trimming left V 8 bases short and J 5 bases short, with 10 bases between. Looked up from germline, CDR1 is MNHEY and CDR2 is SMNVEV (reference sequence). The CDR3 here is CASRGADQPQHF. In DNA, the CDR3 is TGTGCCAGCCGGGGGGCTGATCAGCCCCAGCATTTT.

The chain uses TRBV10-2 and TRBJ2-3; D perhaps matches TRBD2 (6 bases). The germline V gene has CDR1 WSHSY and CDR2 SAAADI. The CDR3 has 14 amino acids. With 4 bases removed from V and 2 bases from J, the gap between germline ends came to 10 bases. Here the CDR3 DNA reads TGCGCCAGCAGTGTCGCGGGAACCACAGATACGCAGTATTTT. The encoded protein is CASSVAGTTDTQYF.

The rearrangement links TRBV28 to TRBJ1-3; TRBD1 matches 7 bases. Germline-derived CDR1 and CDR2 are MDHEN and SYDVKM. There are 13 residues in the CDR3. Germline trimming cut 6 bases from V and 6 bases from J; bases unmatched to any gene: 5. CDR3 protein: CASRPGQENTIYF. The CDR3 DNA sequence: TGTGCCAGCAGGCCCGGACAGGAAAACACCATATATTTT.

This clone is a singleton in its sample. The V gene is TRBV18, the J gene TRBJ2-7, with TRBD1 matching 8 bases. The V and J ends lost 2 bases and 2 bases, in that order; junction bases with no gene match: 5. The germline V gene encodes CDR1 KGHSH and CDR2 LQKENI. This CDR3 spans 15 amino acids. CDR3 DNA: TGTGCCAGCTCACCAGGAGGACAGGGAGCCTACGAGCAGTACTTC. Translated, it gives CASSPGGQGAYEQYF.

J is TRBJ2-2 and V is TRBV7-9; TRBD2 might be the D (6 bases). Trimming cost V 3 bases and J 2 bases, with 16 bases left between them. Germline CDR1 and CDR2: SEHNR and FQNEAQ (reference sequence). The CDR3 sequence is 17 residues long. The CDR3 DNA reads TGTGCCAGCAGCTTCCCCGGGGGAAGCGGTAACACCGGGGAGCTGTTTTTT. This gives the protein CASSFPGGSGNTGELFF.

The J gene is TRBJ2-2, the V gene TRBV11-3, with D possibly TRBD1 on 6 matching bases. Germline V gives CDR1 SGHNT, CDR2 YENEEA. The CDR3 runs to 14 residues. Trimming removed 5 bases from V and 5 bases from J, with 12 bases in between. CDR3 coding DNA: TGTGCCAGCAGCCCCGGACAGCCTACCGGGGAGCTGTTTTTT. Protein product: CASSPGQPTGELFF.

DNA for the CDR3: TGTGCCAGCAGTGAAGCTGCGGGATATAGCAATCAGCCCCAGCATTTT. Translation: CASSEAAGYSNQPQHF. The rearrangement links TRBV2 to TRBJ1-5; the D is unclear. Trimming removed 0 bases from V and 0 bases from J, with 9 bases in between. Germline assignment: CDR1 SNHLY and CDR2 FYNNEI. The CDR3 extends over 16 amino acids.

This sequence joins TRBV7-9 and TRBJ2-1; D is uncertain. Germline loops: CDR1 SEHNR, CDR2 FQNEAQ (reference sequence). The CDR3 covers 15 residues. Trimming left V 5 bases short and J 3 bases short, with 14 bases between. In nucleotides, the CDR3 is TGTGCCAGCAGCCCCGCCCAGTCAAACTACAATGAGCAGTTCTTC. It is translated as CASSPAQSNYNEQFF.